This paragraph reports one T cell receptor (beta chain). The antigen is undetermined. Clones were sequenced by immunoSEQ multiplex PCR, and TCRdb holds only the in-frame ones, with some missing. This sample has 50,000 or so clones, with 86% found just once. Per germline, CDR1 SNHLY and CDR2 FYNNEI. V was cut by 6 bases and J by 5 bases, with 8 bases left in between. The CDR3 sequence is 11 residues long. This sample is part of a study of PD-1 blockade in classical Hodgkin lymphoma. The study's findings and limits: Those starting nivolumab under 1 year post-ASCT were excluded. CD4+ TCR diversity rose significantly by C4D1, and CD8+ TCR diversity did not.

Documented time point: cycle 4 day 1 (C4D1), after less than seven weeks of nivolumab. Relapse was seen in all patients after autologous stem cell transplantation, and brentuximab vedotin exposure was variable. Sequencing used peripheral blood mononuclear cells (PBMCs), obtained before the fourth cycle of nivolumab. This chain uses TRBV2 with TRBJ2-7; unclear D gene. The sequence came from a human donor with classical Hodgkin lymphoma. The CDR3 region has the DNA TGTGCCAGCAGCCCCGCGAACGAGCAGTACTTC. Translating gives CASSPANEQYF.